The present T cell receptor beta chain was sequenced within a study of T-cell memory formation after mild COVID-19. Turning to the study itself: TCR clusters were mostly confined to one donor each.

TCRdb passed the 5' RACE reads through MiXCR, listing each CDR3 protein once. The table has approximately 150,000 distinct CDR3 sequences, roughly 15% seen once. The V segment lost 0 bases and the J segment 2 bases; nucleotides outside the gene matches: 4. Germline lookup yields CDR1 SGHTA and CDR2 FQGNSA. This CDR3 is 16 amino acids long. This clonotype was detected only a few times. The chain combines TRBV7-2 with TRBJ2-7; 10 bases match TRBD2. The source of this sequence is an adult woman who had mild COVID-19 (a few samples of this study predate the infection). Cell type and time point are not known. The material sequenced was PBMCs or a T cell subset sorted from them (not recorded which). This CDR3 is CASSLADLAGAYEQYF. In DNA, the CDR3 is TGTGCCAGCAGCTTAGCGGATCTAGCGGGGGCCTACGAGCAGTACTTC.